This entry is about one T cell receptor (beta chain). This record comes from a study of blood T cell repertoires in COVID-19. The wider study: Acute and convalescent COVID-19 samples came from the United States, Italy and Spain.

As originally analysed: Amplifying reference gene primers gave estimates of nucleated cell counts. TCRdb's table, derived via immunoSEQ multiplex PCR, lists solely in-frame clones and lacks some. V, J and clone size reflect that table, while D and trimming were determined from the DNA. In the table there are about 70,000 clones, approximately 84% of which are singletons. Germline V gives CDR1 SGHAT, CDR2 FQNNGV. V lost 6 bases to trimming and J lost 6 bases, with 13 bases between them. CDR3 length: 13 amino acids. The specimen was peripheral blood. The clonotype comes from a human donor in a cohort sampled during active COVID-19. The chain is built from TRBV11-2 and TRBJ2-3; the D gene is possibly TRBD2 (5 bases). DNA for the CDR3: TGTGCCAGCAGGTCCGGGAACGGGGATACGCAGTATTTT. Protein: CASRSGNGDTQYF.